This entry features one T cell receptor beta chain sequence. Its antigen is as yet unknown. From the germline J gene comes the end of the CDR3, since the read stops 3 residues before it. The data were obtained in a study of T cell clonality in common variable immunodeficiency. Study findings and constraints: TCRbeta clonality was increased in CVID versus healthy controls. Authors noted CVID clonality's cause needs subpopulation repertoire sequencing. Patient heterogeneity in the CVID cohort limited correlations between repertoire features and clinical complications. Shared TCRbeta clones were fewer between CVID subjects than controls.

Clones were read by immunoSEQ multiplex PCR, and TCRdb kept only the in-frame ones, dropping some. This sample has roughly 51,000 clones, each found more than once. The CDR3 contains 15 residues. V lost 1 base, J lost 4 bases, and 5 bases stayed unmatched. Germline-derived CDR1 and CDR2 are DFQATT and SNEGSKA (reference sequence). Material: peripheral blood mononuclear cells. The sequence came from a person between 18 and 75 years old in good health. The rearrangement links TRBV20-1 to TRBJ2-7; 12 nucleotides agree with TRBD1. The CDR3 reads CSARGGDRGHYEQYF. The part of the CDR3 DNA that was read is TGCAGTGCTAGAGGGGGGGACAGGGGGCATTACGAG.